A selection of T cell receptor beta chains follows, all from one sample in a study of blood T cell repertoires in COVID-19. TCRdb's copy holds only in-frame clones and misses some; the assay was immunoSEQ multiplex PCR. There are more than 15,000 clones in the sample; roughly 80% occur only once, and about a fifth lies in the top ten. The specimen was peripheral blood. The origin of the receptors is a man older than 75 with active COVID-19. Both conserved end residues are part of each CDR3. A D gene is named only where the DNA matches it firmly. Rows give clone size only sometimes, using once, few, many, or a class for an expanded clone.

clone_size,j_call,cdr3_length,d_call,v_call,cdr3_aa,cdr3_nt
.,TRBJ2-3,12,.,TRBV30,CAWSPGLDTQYF,TGTGCCTGGAGTCCGGGGTTAGATACGCAGTATTTT
.,TRBJ2-3,18,TRBD2,TRBV6-4,CASRPGLAGGSITDTQYF,TGTGCCAGCAGACCGGGACTAGCGGGAGGCTCCATCACAGATACGCAGTATTTT
.,TRBJ2-7,12,.,TRBV25-1,CASSDMGREQYF,TGTGCCAGCAGTGACATGGGGCGCGAGCAGTACTTC
.,TRBJ1-4,15,TRBD1,TRBV6-5,CASSYVAGGDEKLFF,TGTGCCAGCAGTTATGTGGCAGGGGGCGATGAAAAACTGTTTTTT
.,TRBJ1-5,16,.,TRBV4-1,CASSQDNSREGQPQHF,TGCGCCAGCAGCCAAGACAATAGCAGGGAAGGTCAGCCCCAGCATTTT
.,TRBJ2-5,13,TRBD1,TRBV29-1,CSVEEQGEETQYF,TGCAGCGTTGAAGAACAGGGGGAAGAGACCCAGTACTTC
.,TRBJ2-5,14,.,TRBV15,CATSRVPTGETQYF,TGTGCCACCAGCAGAGTACCCACGGGAGAGACCCAGTACTTC
.,TRBJ2-1,15,TRBD1,TRBV6-5,CASTAATGDYNEQFF,TGTGCCAGCACGGCGGCGACAGGGGACTACAATGAGCAGTTCTTC
.,TRBJ1-2,15,TRBD1,TRBV2,CASSEDDRGVNGYTF,TGTGCCAGCAGTGAAGATGACAGGGGAGTGAATGGCTACACCTTC
.,TRBJ2-2,19,TRBD1,TRBV19,CASSRTGTESFANTGELFF,TGTGCCAGTAGTAGAACCGGGACAGAGAGCTTTGCGAACACCGGGGAGCTGTTTTTT
.,TRBJ2-3,19,TRBD2,TRBV28,CASSFVTSGSPFPTDTQYF,TGTGCCAGCAGTTTTGTTACTAGCGGGAGCCCCTTCCCCACAGATACGCAGTATTTT
.,TRBJ1-6,14,TRBD1,TRBV19,CASSFTGGNSPLHF,TGTGCCAGTAGTTTTACAGGGGGAAATTCACCCCTCCACTTT
once,TRBJ1-5,12,TRBD1,TRBV6-6,CASSYDRTGEHF,TGTGCCAGCAGTTATGACAGGACAGGGGAACATTTT
.,TRBJ2-6,14,TRBD1,TRBV19,CASTGASGANVLTF,TGTGCCAGCACAGGGGCCTCTGGGGCCAACGTCCTGACTTTC
.,TRBJ1-6,14,.,TRBV9,CASSALTGNSPLHF,TGTGCCAGCAGCGCATTAACAGGGAATTCACCCCTCCACTTT
.,TRBJ1-1,15,.,TRBV7-2,CASSFAGGVNTEAFF,TGTGCCAGCAGCTTTGCCGGGGGGGTCAACACTGAAGCTTTCTTT
.,TRBJ2-7,15,TRBD1,TRBV4-3,CASSQTRDRGDEQYF,TGCGCCAGCAGCCAGACCCGGGACAGGGGTGACGAGCAGTACTTC
.,TRBJ2-6,21,TRBD2,TRBV6-2/TRBV6-3,CASSYRRLAGLQSSGANVLTF,TGTGCCAGCAGTTACCGCCGACTAGCGGGTCTTCAAAGCTCTGGGGCCAACGTCCTGACTTTC
.,TRBJ1-1,14,TRBD1,TRBV10-3,CASNGGTGSSEAFF,TGTGCCTCCAACGGGGGGACAGGGTCATCTGAAGCTTTCTTT
.,TRBJ2-7,13,TRBD2,TRBV29-1,CSVSGTSPYEQYF,TGCAGCGTCTCTGGGACTAGCCCCTACGAGCAGTACTTC
.,TRBJ1-5,15,TRBD1,TRBV19,CASSPSRGRYQPQHF,TGTGCCAGTAGTCCTTCCAGGGGGAGGTATCAGCCCCAGCATTTT
.,TRBJ2-7,14,.,TRBV19,CASSQQGTSNEQYF,TGTGCCAGTAGCCAACAGGGGACTAGTAACGAGCAGTACTTC
.,TRBJ2-7,15,TRBD2,TRBV6-5,CASNPIAGLAYEQYF,TGTGCCAGCAACCCTATAGCGGGGCTAGCCTACGAGCAGTACTTC
.,TRBJ2-2,16,.,TRBV5-1,CASSLDPAVNTGELFF,TGCGCCAGCAGCTTGGATCCAGCGGTCAACACCGGGGAGCTGTTTTTT
.,TRBJ2-3,15,TRBD2,TRBV28,CASSSSAGEVDTQYF,TGTGCCAGCAGTTCTTCAGCGGGAGAGGTGGATACGCAGTATTTT
.,TRBJ2-1,16,.,TRBV4-2,CASSQEREPIYNEQFF,TGTGCCAGCAGCCAAGAACGGGAGCCCATCTACAATGAGCAGTTCTTC
.,TRBJ2-7,17,.,TRBV28,CASSSPWVGTSSYEQYF,TGTGCCAGCAGTTCGCCTTGGGTCGGGACAAGCTCCTACGAGCAGTACTTC
.,TRBJ2-2,15,TRBD2,TRBV3-1/TRBV3-2,CASSSAGGNTGELFF,TGTGCCAGCAGCTCAGCGGGAGGAAACACCGGGGAGCTGTTTTTT
.,TRBJ2-3,14,TRBD2,TRBV5-4,CASSPTSASITQYF,TGTGCCAGCAGCCCGACTAGCGCGAGTATTACGCAGTATTTT
.,TRBJ2-1,17,TRBD2,TRBV7-2,CASSPQLAGGPINEQFF,TGTGCCAGCAGCCCCCAACTAGCGGGAGGGCCGATTAATGAGCAGTTCTTC
.,TRBJ2-6,19,TRBD1,TRBV7-8,CASSLGGTGANSGANVLTF,TGTGCCAGCAGCTTAGGAGGGACAGGAGCGAACTCTGGGGCCAACGTCCTGACTTTC
.,TRBJ2-7,13,TRBD1,TRBV5-4,CAYLDQGAYEQYF,TGTGCCTACCTAGACCAGGGGGCCTACGAGCAGTACTTC
.,TRBJ2-1,12,.,TRBV7-2,CASSLAIQRQFF,TGTGCCAGCAGCTTAGCTATTCAGCGGCAGTTCTTC
.,TRBJ2-1,13,TRBD1,TRBV27,CASSPGTGRGQFF,TGTGCCAGCAGTCCGGGGACAGGCCGGGGGCAGTTCTTC
.,TRBJ2-1,13,TRBD2,TRBV29-1,CSSSSGRNNEQFF,TGCAGCTCCTCTAGCGGGAGAAACAATGAGCAGTTCTTC
.,TRBJ2-2,13,TRBD1,TRBV7-7,CASWTGVAGELFF,TGTGCCAGCTGGACAGGGGTAGCCGGGGAGCTGTTTTTT
once,TRBJ1-1,14,.,TRBV19,CASSVRGGITEAFF,TGTGCCAGTAGTGTCCGGGGTGGGATCACTGAAGCTTTCTTT
.,TRBJ2-6,16,TRBD2,TRBV29-1,CSVFLAGLAGANVLTF,TGCAGCGTTTTCCTAGCGGGATTGGCTGGGGCCAACGTCCTGACTTTC
.,TRBJ1-2,13,.,TRBV10-3,CAIGTGGYYGYTF,TGTGCCATCGGCACAGGCGGTTACTATGGCTACACCTTC
.,TRBJ2-3,13,TRBD2,TRBV5-1,CASKSGMTDTQYF,TGCGCCAGTAAAAGCGGGATGACAGATACGCAGTATTTT
.,TRBJ1-2,11,.,TRBV28,CASSLEWGYTF,TGTGCCAGCAGTTTAGAGTGGGGCTACACCTTC
few,TRBJ1-1,14,.,TRBV21-1,CASSTSTGRTEAFF,TGTGCCAGCAGCACTTCGACAGGGCGCACTGAAGCTTTCTTT
.,TRBJ1-5,15,.,TRBV27,CASADTGRPNQPQHF,TGTGCCAGCGCTGATACAGGGAGACCCAATCAGCCCCAGCATTTT
.,TRBJ2-5,14,.,TRBV7-7,CASSLVGKQETQYF,TGTGCCAGCAGCTTAGTTGGCAAACAAGAGACCCAGTACTTC
.,TRBJ1-2,13,.,TRBV6-2/TRBV6-3,CASSSTANYGYTF,TGTGCCAGTAGTAGCACAGCTAACTATGGCTACACCTTC
.,TRBJ1-5,16,.,TRBV4-1,CASSQDGRVSNQPQHF,TGCGCCAGCAGCCAAGATGGCAGGGTTAGCAATCAGCCCCAGCATTTT
.,TRBJ2-5,14,TRBD1,TRBV5-1,CASSFYRGRETQYF,TGCGCCAGCAGCTTTTACAGGGGAAGGGAGACCCAGTACTTC
.,TRBJ2-7,15,.,TRBV5-1,CASSLIAEGSYEQYF,TGCGCCAGCAGCTTGATTGCGGAGGGGTCCTACGAGCAGTACTTC
.,TRBJ2-4,16,TRBD1,TRBV5-4,CASSPGDRGRKNIQYF,TGTGCCAGCAGCCCTGGGGACAGGGGGCGCAAAAACATTCAGTACTTC
.,TRBJ2-5,14,TRBD2,TRBV5-4,CASSLDSGSATQYF,TGTGCCAGCAGCTTGGATAGCGGGAGTGCGACCCAGTACTTC
.,TRBJ1-4,15,TRBD1,TRBV4-3,CASSQVDRNNEKLFF,TGCGCCAGCAGCCAAGTGGACAGGAATAATGAAAAACTGTTTTTT